This T cell receptor (beta chain) is drawn from a study of T cell responses to AZD1222 COVID-19 vaccine. The CDR3 sequence is 14 residues long. Trimming left V 7 bases short and J 4 bases short, with 14 bases between. Germline CDR1 is MDHEN and CDR2 is SYDVKM. TCRdb keeps only in-frame clones here, not all; method: immunoSEQ multiplex PCR. The sample has tens of thousands of clones, over 75% seen once. The sequencing here drew on peripheral blood, taken 28 days after the second AZD1222 dose. The sequence came from an adult who received the AZD1222 COVID-19 vaccine. The chain is built from TRBV28 and TRBJ1-5, with a weak D call TRBD1 (5 bases). This CDR3 reads CASILFRGNQPQHF. The CDR3 bases are TGTGCCAGCATCCTATTTAGGGGAAATCAGCCCCAGCATTTT. The full variable domain, with the rest looked up from reference TRBV28 and TRBJ1-5, is DVKVTQSSRYLVKRTGEKVFLECVQDMDHENMFWYRQDPGLGLRLIYFSYDVKMKEKGDIPEGYSVSREKKERFSLILESASTNQTSMYLCASILFRGNQPQHFGDGTRLSIL.